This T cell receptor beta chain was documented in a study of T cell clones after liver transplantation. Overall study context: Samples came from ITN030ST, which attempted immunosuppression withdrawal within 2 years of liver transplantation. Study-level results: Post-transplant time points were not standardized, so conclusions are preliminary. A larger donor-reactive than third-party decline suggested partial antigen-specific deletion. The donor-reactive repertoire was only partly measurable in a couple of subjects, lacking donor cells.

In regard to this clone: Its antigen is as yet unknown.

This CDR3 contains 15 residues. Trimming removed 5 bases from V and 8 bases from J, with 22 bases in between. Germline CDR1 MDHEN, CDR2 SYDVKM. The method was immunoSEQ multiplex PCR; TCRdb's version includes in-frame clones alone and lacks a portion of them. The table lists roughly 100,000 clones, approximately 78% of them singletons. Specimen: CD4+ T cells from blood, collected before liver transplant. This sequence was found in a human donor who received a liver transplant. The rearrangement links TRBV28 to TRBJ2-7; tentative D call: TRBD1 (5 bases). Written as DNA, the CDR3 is TGTGCCAGCAGTCCTCGGACAAGTAGTTATCCGAAGCAGTACTTC. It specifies CASSPRTSSYPKQYF.